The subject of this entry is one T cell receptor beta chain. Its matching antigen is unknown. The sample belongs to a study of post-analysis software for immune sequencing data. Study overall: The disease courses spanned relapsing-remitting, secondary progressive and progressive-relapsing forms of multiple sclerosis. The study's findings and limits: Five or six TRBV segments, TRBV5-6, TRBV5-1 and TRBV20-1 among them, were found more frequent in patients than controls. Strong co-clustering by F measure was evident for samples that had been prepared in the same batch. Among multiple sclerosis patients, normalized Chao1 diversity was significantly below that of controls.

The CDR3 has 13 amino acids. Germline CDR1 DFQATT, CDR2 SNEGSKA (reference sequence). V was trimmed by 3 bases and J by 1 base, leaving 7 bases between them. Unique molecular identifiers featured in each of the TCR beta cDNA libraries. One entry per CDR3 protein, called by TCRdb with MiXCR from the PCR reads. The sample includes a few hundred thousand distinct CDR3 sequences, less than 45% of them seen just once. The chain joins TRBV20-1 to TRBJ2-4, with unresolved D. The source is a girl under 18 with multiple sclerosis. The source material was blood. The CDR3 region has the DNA TGCAGTGCTAGTCTACGGGCCAAAAACATTCAGTACTTC. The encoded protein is CSASLRAKNIQYF.